The 19 T cell receptor beta chains below come from one sample, sequenced in a study of cytomegalovirus exposure and HLA in healthy donors. The assay was immunoSEQ multiplex PCR, and TCRdb's table has in-frame clones only and misses some. Of over 150,000 clones listed, 75% to 90% are singletons. The sequenced material came from PBMCs. Source of these receptors: a man between 18 and 35 years old in good health and CMV-seropositive.

The chain carries TRBV30 and TRBJ2-1, with 13 bases that match TRBD2. Per germline, CDR1 GTSNPN and CDR2 SVGIG (reference sequence). Losses at the gene ends were 3 bases for V and 5 bases for J; bases not matched to a gene: 7. The CDR3 runs 16 residues. Here the CDR3 reads CAWSTGLAGPNNEQFF. CDR3 in DNA: TGTGCCTGGAGCACGGGACTAGCGGGACCCAACAATGAGCAGTTCTTC.

The table lists this clone with a count of one. The chain uses TRBV19 and TRBJ1-3; 9 nucleotides align to TRBD1. Looked up from germline, CDR1 is LNHDA and CDR2 is SQIVND (reference sequence). This CDR3 is 19 amino acids long. The J segment lost 2 bases and the V segment lost 3 bases, leaving 14 bases of the junction unmatched. This CDR3 is CASSISSSGDREPGNTIYF. The CDR3 DNA reads TGTGCCAGTAGTATTTCCTCTTCGGGGGACAGGGAACCTGGAAACACCATATATTTT.

The rearrangement uses TRBV2 and TRBJ2-3, with TRBD2 matching over 8 bases. The CDR3 runs 18 residues. CDR1 and CDR2 from the germline V gene are SNHLY and FYNNEI. Unmatched junction bases numbered 17, after V lost 9 bases and J lost 0 bases. Written as DNA, the CDR3 is TGTGCCAGGGAGGGCTGGCGGGGGGAACTCCTTAGCACAGATACGCAGTATTTT. Protein sequence: CAREGWRGELLSTDTQYF.

In the case of this clone: This CDR3 is also generated by other DNA sequences in the sample. V usage is TRBV6-5 and J usage is TRBJ2-1, with D possibly matching TRBD2 (5 bases). CDR1 is MNHEY and CDR2 is SVGAGI in the germline V gene. The CDR3 loop spans 12 amino acids. The V end lost 4 bases, the J end lost 4 bases, and 5 bases lay between the germline ends. Here the CDR3 reads CASSSGYNEQFF. The CDR3 bases are TGTGCCAGCAGTTCGGGATACAATGAGCAGTTCTTC.

V gene TRBV2 combines with J gene TRBJ1-6, with D uncertain. The CDR3 runs to 15 residues. In germline, CDR1 is SNHLY, CDR2 FYNNEI. The V and J ends lost 3 bases and 1 base respectively, with 7 bases between them. The CDR3 loop reads CASSERISYNSPLHF. CDR3 in DNA: TGTGCCAGCAGTGAGAGAATATCCTATAATTCACCCCTCCACTTT.

V and J are TRBV6-5 and TRBJ1-2; 9 bases align to TRBD1. V lost 6 bases and J lost 2; bases outside the gene matches: 4. This CDR3 is built from 14 residues. Germline-derived CDR1 and CDR2 are MNHEY and SVGAGI. CDR3 protein: CASSRDRVNYGYTF. CDR3 DNA: TGTGCCAGCAGCCGGGACAGGGTCAACTATGGCTACACCTTC.

The chain is built from TRBV6-5 and TRBJ1-1; D remains ambiguous. V lost 5 bases and J 1 base, leaving 8 bases between the germline ends. From germline, CDR1 is MNHEY and CDR2 SVGAGI. The CDR3 runs to 13 residues. This CDR3 is CASSLQENTEAFF. The CDR3 DNA follows: TGTGCCAGCAGTCTGCAGGAGAACACTGAAGCTTTCTTT.

The J gene is TRBJ1-5, the V gene TRBV7-9, with TRBD1 matching over 11 bases. With 5 bases clipped from V and 6 bases from J, the junction kept 15 bases outside the gene matches. CDR1 and CDR2 from the germline V gene are SEHNR and FQNEAQ (reference sequence). The CDR3 spans 18 residues. The DNA for the CDR3 is TGTGCCAGCAGCGAGTCCGGACAGGGGGCGAGGTTAGGTCAGCCCCAGCATTTT. Translation: CASSESGQGARLGQPQHF.

The chain links TRBV29-1 to TRBJ1-4, with TRBD1 matching 10 bases. CDR1 and CDR2 (germline): SQVTM, ANQGSEA. Trimming cost V 4 bases and J 8 bases; bases outside gene matches: 7. This CDR3 spans 14 amino acids. CDR3 sequence reads: CSVAGQGGNEKLFF. The DNA for the CDR3 is TGCAGCGTTGCCGGACAGGGGGGAAACGAAAAACTGTTTTTT.

J is TRBJ2-5 and V is TRBV5-1; D perhaps matches TRBD1 (6 bases). The CDR3 runs to 14 residues. Germline CDR1 and CDR2: SGHRS and YFSETQ. V was cut by 0 bases and J by 3 bases, with 9 bases left in between. The CDR3 reads CASSLAAGEETQYF. In DNA form, the CDR3 reads TGCGCCAGCAGCTTGGCGGCAGGGGAAGAGACCCAGTACTTC.

The rearrangement links TRBV4-1 to TRBJ2-7; 9 bases fit TRBD1. Trimming removed 5 bases from V and 5 bases from J; junction bases left unmatched: 7. CDR3 length: 14 amino acids. Germline values: CDR1 MGHRA, CDR2 YSYEKL. DNA for the CDR3: TGCGCCAGCAGCTCAGGACAGGGGCGGAACGAGCAGTACTTC. Residues: CASSSGQGRNEQYF.

This chain connects TRBV9 to TRBJ2-1; D is possibly TRBD1 (6 bases). The V end lost 0 bases, the J end lost 6 bases, and 16 bases lay between the germline ends. The CDR3 covers 16 residues. The germline CDR1 and CDR2 sequences are SGDLS and YYNGEE. This chain's CDR3 is CASSVGRAGAGNEQFF. CDR3 DNA sequence: TGTGCCAGCAGCGTAGGCCGGGCAGGGGCGGGCAATGAGCAGTTCTTC.

The chain has TRBV2 and TRBJ2-1; 8 bases line up with TRBD2. The CDR3 is 14 amino acids. Looked up from germline, CDR1 is SNHLY and CDR2 is FYNNEI. Unmatched junction bases numbered 11, after V lost 6 bases and J lost 10 bases. The CDR3 here is CASRVLAGRGEQFF. The CDR3 DNA sequence: TGTGCCAGCAGGGTTCTAGCGGGCCGGGGGGAGCAGTTCTTC.

The chain employs TRBV14 and TRBJ1-5; D perhaps matches TRBD1 (6 bases). The germline V gene encodes CDR1 SGHDN and CDR2 FVKESK. V was shortened by 3 bases and J by 7 bases, with 13 bases between the two germline ends. The CDR3 spans 14 residues. The CDR3 reads CASSHTGLRQPQHF. The CDR3 coding sequence is TGTGCCAGCAGCCACACAGGGCTCAGACAGCCCCAGCATTTT.

The genes are TRBV19 and TRBJ1-1; the D gene is possibly TRBD1 (6 bases). V was trimmed by 6 bases and J by 1 base, leaving 15 bases between them. Looked up from germline, CDR1 is LNHDA and CDR2 is SQIVND (reference sequence). The CDR3 consists of 15 residues. CDR3 in DNA: TGTGCCAGTAGGCGACAGGCCGGCGCGAACACTGAAGCTTTCTTT. Encoded protein: CASRRQAGANTEAFF.

DNA of the CDR3: TGCGCCAGCAGTGAAGGTGGGCTAGCGGGAGATGAGCAGTATTTT. It encodes CASSEGGLAGDEQYF. The chain employs TRBV10-2 and TRBJ2-3, with TRBD2 matching 10 bases. The CDR3 length is 15 residues. J gave up 11 bases and V 3 bases, and 11 bases lay outside the gene matches. From germline, CDR1 is WSHSY and CDR2 SAAADI.

This chain joins TRBV9 and TRBJ1-2; D may be TRBD1 (5 bases). V was cut by 0 bases and J by 7 bases, with 13 bases left in between. The CDR3 length is 14 residues. Germline-derived CDR1 and CDR2 are SGDLS and YYNGEE. The DNA for the CDR3 is TGTGCCAGCAGCGTAGGTCAGACAGATCCTGGCTACACCTTC. This gives the protein CASSVGQTDPGYTF.

This chain uses TRBV5-1 with TRBJ1-1; TRBD1 aligns across 7 bases. CDR1 is SGHRS, CDR2 YFSETQ, per germline. CDR3 length equals 16 residues. V lost 1 base to trimming and J lost 5 bases; unmatched junction nucleotides: 11. The CDR3 DNA is TGCGCCAGCAGCTTGCTCCCACAGGGGAATCCAACTGAAGCTTTCTTT. Translation gives CASSLLPQGNPTEAFF.

The rearrangement uses TRBV7-2 and TRBJ2-1; the match to TRBD2 covers 11 bases. With 4 bases clipped from V and 9 bases from J, the junction kept 8 bases outside the gene matches. Germline V CDR1 and CDR2: SGHTA, FQGNSA. The length of the CDR3 is 15 residues. The CDR3 nucleotides read TGTGCCAGCAGCTCGAGTAGCGGGAGGGAAAGTGAGCAGTTCTTC. Its protein product is CASSSSSGRESEQFF.